A selection of T cell receptor beta chains follows, all from one sample in a study of blood T cells in healthy people across ages. Via MiXCR, TCRdb re-called the 5' RACE reads, giving one row per CDR3 protein. The profile shows hundreds of thousands of distinct CDR3 sequences, approximately 52% of them singletons. The sample consisted of blood. The receptors derive from a woman of 80 years or more in good health. The CDR3 runs from the conserved cysteine through the conserved F or W. Each record gives: V gene, D gene, J gene, CDR3 length, clone size, CDR3 protein, CDR3 DNA. A D gene is named only where the DNA matches it firmly. Not every row has a clone size; where given, it reads once, few, many or a size class.

V gene: TRBV5-1; D gene: -; J gene: TRBJ2-1; CDR3 length: 14; clone size: -; CDR3 protein: CASTETSAYNEQFF; CDR3 DNA: TGCGCCAGTACCGAGACTAGTGCCTACAATGAGCAGTTCTTC
V gene: TRBV4-1; D gene: -; J gene: TRBJ1-1; CDR3 length: 12; clone size: once; CDR3 protein: CASSEGVTEAFF; CDR3 DNA: TGCGCCAGCAGCGAGGGAGTCACTGAAGCTTTCTTT
V gene: TRBV9; D gene: TRBD2; J gene: TRBJ2-1; CDR3 length: 15; clone size: many; CDR3 protein: CASSTGTSNYNEQFF; CDR3 DNA: TGTGCCAGCAGCACCGGGACTAGCAACTACAATGAGCAGTTCTTC
V gene: TRBV7-3; D gene: TRBD2; J gene: TRBJ2-1; CDR3 length: 17; clone size: many; CDR3 protein: CASSPRTSGSSYNEQFF; CDR3 DNA: TGTGCCAGCAGCCCCCGGACTAGCGGGAGCTCCTACAATGAGCAGTTCTTC
V gene: TRBV6-5; D gene: TRBD2; J gene: TRBJ2-4; CDR3 length: 14; clone size: -; CDR3 protein: CASRSGTSGISQYF; CDR3 DNA: TGTGCCAGCAGGTCCGGGACTAGCGGGATTTCTCAGTACTTC
V gene: TRBV7-2; D gene: TRBD2; J gene: TRBJ2-1; CDR3 length: 15; clone size: many; CDR3 protein: CASSSQAGAYNEQFF; CDR3 DNA: TGTGCCAGCAGCTCCCAGGCGGGGGCCTACAATGAGCAGTTCTTC
V gene: TRBV20-1; D gene: TRBD1; J gene: TRBJ1-5; CDR3 length: 18; clone size: -; CDR3 protein: CSARVEGTAFRGNQPQHF; CDR3 DNA: TGCAGTGCTAGAGTGGAAGGGACAGCCTTTCGGGGCAATCAGCCCCAGCATTTT
V gene: TRBV20-1; D gene: TRBD1; J gene: TRBJ2-1; CDR3 length: 14; clone size: many; CDR3 protein: CSARSRGRYNEQFF; CDR3 DNA: TGCAGTGCTCGATCCAGGGGGCGATACAATGAGCAGTTCTTC
V gene: TRBV27; D gene: TRBD1; J gene: TRBJ1-2; CDR3 length: 14; clone size: -; CDR3 protein: CASSLSRDRRGYTF; CDR3 DNA: TGTGCCAGCAGTTTATCGCGGGACAGACGGGGCTACACCTTC
V gene: TRBV6-5; D gene: -; J gene: TRBJ1-2; CDR3 length: 13; clone size: -; CDR3 protein: CASSYDGYYGYTF; CDR3 DNA: TGTGCCAGCAGTTACGACGGATACTATGGCTACACCTTC
V gene: TRBV7-2; D gene: -; J gene: TRBJ2-1; CDR3 length: 15; clone size: many; CDR3 protein: CASSLARDIYNEQFF; CDR3 DNA: TGTGCCAGCAGCTTAGCAAGGGACATCTACAATGAGCAGTTCTTC
V gene: TRBV3-1; D gene: TRBD1; J gene: TRBJ2-7; CDR3 length: 13; clone size: many; CDR3 protein: CASSQGQVGEQYF; CDR3 DNA: TGTGCCAGCAGCCAGGGACAGGTGGGCGAGCAGTACTTC
V gene: TRBV7-2; D gene: TRBD1; J gene: TRBJ1-1; CDR3 length: 14; clone size: many; CDR3 protein: CASSQGQGGTEAFF; CDR3 DNA: TGTGCCAGCAGCCAGGGACAGGGGGGGACTGAAGCTTTCTTT
V gene: TRBV6-1; D gene: -; J gene: TRBJ2-3; CDR3 length: 16; clone size: -; CDR3 protein: CASSEGVGGGTDTQYF; CDR3 DNA: TGTGCCAGCAGTGAAGGGGTGGGGGGTGGCACAGATACGCAGTATTTT
V gene: TRBV29-1; D gene: -; J gene: TRBJ2-1; CDR3 length: 12; clone size: -; CDR3 protein: CSVGNQYNEQFF; CDR3 DNA: TGCAGCGTTGGAAACCAATACAATGAGCAGTTCTTC
V gene: TRBV9; D gene: -; J gene: TRBJ2-1; CDR3 length: 13; clone size: -; CDR3 protein: CASSARMEGEQFF; CDR3 DNA: TGTGCCAGCAGCGCCCGGATGGAGGGTGAGCAGTTCTTC
V gene: TRBV15; D gene: TRBD1; J gene: TRBJ2-7; CDR3 length: 16; clone size: -; CDR3 protein: CATSREPGQVSYEQYF; CDR3 DNA: TGTGCCACCAGCAGAGAACCCGGACAGGTCTCCTACGAGCAGTACTTC
V gene: TRBV20-1; D gene: -; J gene: TRBJ2-7; CDR3 length: 15; clone size: many; CDR3 protein: CSARDDRKKPYEQYF; CDR3 DNA: TGCAGTGCTAGAGATGACAGGAAGAAACCATACGAGCAGTACTTC
V gene: TRBV5-6; D gene: -; J gene: TRBJ2-4; CDR3 length: 15; clone size: -; CDR3 protein: CASSFRDGSLNIQYF; CDR3 DNA: TGTGCCAGCAGCTTCAGAGACGGCAGCTTAAACATTCAGTACTTC
V gene: TRBV3-1; D gene: TRBD1; J gene: TRBJ1-2; CDR3 length: 14; clone size: many; CDR3 protein: CASSQGTVNYGYTF; CDR3 DNA: TGTGCCAGCAGCCAGGGGACAGTTAACTATGGCTACACCTTC
V gene: TRBV2; D gene: TRBD2; J gene: TRBJ2-7; CDR3 length: 14; clone size: -; CDR3 protein: CASSTASGAYEQYF; CDR3 DNA: TGTGCCAGCAGTACCGCTAGCGGGGCCTACGAGCAGTACTTC
V gene: TRBV28; D gene: -; J gene: TRBJ2-1; CDR3 length: 12; clone size: -; CDR3 protein: CASRLVGRGQFF; CDR3 DNA: TGTGCCAGCAGGTTGGTTGGACGAGGGCAGTTCTTC
V gene: TRBV5-1; D gene: TRBD1; J gene: TRBJ2-7; CDR3 length: 16; clone size: -; CDR3 protein: CASSLAIRTGTYEQYF; CDR3 DNA: TGCGCCAGCAGCTTGGCAATTCGGACAGGGACCTACGAGCAGTACTTC
V gene: TRBV28; D gene: -; J gene: TRBJ2-7; CDR3 length: 13; clone size: many; CDR3 protein: CASSFEGSYEQYF; CDR3 DNA: TGTGCCAGCAGTTTCGAGGGTTCCTACGAGCAGTACTTC
V gene: TRBV7-2; D gene: -; J gene: TRBJ2-7; CDR3 length: 14; clone size: once; CDR3 protein: CASSSNRAAYEQYF; CDR3 DNA: TGTGCCAGCAGCTCTAACCGGGCCGCCTACGAGCAGTACTTC
V gene: TRBV6-2/TRBV6-3; D gene: -; J gene: TRBJ1-6; CDR3 length: 14; clone size: -; CDR3 protein: CASGEQTFNSPLHF; CDR3 DNA: TGTGCCAGCGGCGAACAGACATTTAATTCACCCCTCCACTTT
V gene: TRBV20-1; D gene: -; J gene: TRBJ2-7; CDR3 length: 14; clone size: -; CDR3 protein: CSARGEGRRYEQYF; CDR3 DNA: TGCAGTGCTAGAGGTGAAGGTCGGAGGTACGAGCAGTACTTC
V gene: TRBV29-1; D gene: -; J gene: TRBJ2-5; CDR3 length: 15; clone size: -; CDR3 protein: CSVGNRDNSMETQYF; CDR3 DNA: TGCAGCGTTGGCAACCGGGATAACAGCATGGAGACCCAGTACTTC
V gene: TRBV13; D gene: TRBD1; J gene: TRBJ2-1; CDR3 length: 15; clone size: many; CDR3 protein: CASSSRTGQGNEQFF; CDR3 DNA: TGTGCCAGCAGCTCGAGGACAGGGCAGGGGAATGAGCAGTTCTTC
V gene: TRBV7-7; D gene: TRBD1; J gene: TRBJ2-1; CDR3 length: 14; clone size: -; CDR3 protein: CASSSQTGDTEQFF; CDR3 DNA: TGTGCCAGCAGCTCACAAACAGGGGACACTGAGCAGTTCTTC
V gene: TRBV6-5; D gene: TRBD2; J gene: TRBJ2-1; CDR3 length: 15; clone size: few; CDR3 protein: CASTLSTGRVHEQFF; CDR3 DNA: TGTGCCAGCACTTTATCAACCGGGAGGGTCCATGAGCAGTTCTTC
V gene: TRBV7-3; D gene: TRBD2; J gene: TRBJ2-1; CDR3 length: 16; clone size: many; CDR3 protein: CASSFAGTRVDNEQFF; CDR3 DNA: TGTGCCAGCAGCTTTGCCGGGACTAGAGTAGACAATGAGCAGTTCTTC
V gene: TRBV24-1; D gene: TRBD2; J gene: TRBJ2-1; CDR3 length: 15; clone size: many; CDR3 protein: CATSDPGLAGIEQFF; CDR3 DNA: TGTGCCACCAGTGACCCGGGACTAGCGGGAATTGAGCAGTTCTTC
V gene: TRBV20-1; D gene: -; J gene: TRBJ2-4; CDR3 length: 13; clone size: many; CDR3 protein: CSATPGLQNIQYF; CDR3 DNA: TGCAGTGCTACTCCGGGACTCCAAAACATTCAGTACTTC